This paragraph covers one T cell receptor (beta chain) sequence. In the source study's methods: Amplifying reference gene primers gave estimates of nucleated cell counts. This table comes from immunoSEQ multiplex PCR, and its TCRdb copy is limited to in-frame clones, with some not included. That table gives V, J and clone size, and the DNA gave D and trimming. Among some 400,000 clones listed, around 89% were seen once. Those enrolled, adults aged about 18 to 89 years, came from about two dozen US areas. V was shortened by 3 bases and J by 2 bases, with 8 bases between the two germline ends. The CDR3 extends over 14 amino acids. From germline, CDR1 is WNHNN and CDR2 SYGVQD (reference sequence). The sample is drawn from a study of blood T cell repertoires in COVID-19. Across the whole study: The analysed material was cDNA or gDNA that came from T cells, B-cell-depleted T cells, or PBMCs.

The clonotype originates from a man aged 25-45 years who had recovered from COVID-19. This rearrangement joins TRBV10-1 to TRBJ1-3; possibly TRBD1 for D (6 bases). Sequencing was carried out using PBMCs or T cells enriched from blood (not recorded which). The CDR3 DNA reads TGCGCCAGCAGTGAAGGGACAACTGGAAACACCATATATTTT. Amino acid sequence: CASSEGTTGNTIYF.